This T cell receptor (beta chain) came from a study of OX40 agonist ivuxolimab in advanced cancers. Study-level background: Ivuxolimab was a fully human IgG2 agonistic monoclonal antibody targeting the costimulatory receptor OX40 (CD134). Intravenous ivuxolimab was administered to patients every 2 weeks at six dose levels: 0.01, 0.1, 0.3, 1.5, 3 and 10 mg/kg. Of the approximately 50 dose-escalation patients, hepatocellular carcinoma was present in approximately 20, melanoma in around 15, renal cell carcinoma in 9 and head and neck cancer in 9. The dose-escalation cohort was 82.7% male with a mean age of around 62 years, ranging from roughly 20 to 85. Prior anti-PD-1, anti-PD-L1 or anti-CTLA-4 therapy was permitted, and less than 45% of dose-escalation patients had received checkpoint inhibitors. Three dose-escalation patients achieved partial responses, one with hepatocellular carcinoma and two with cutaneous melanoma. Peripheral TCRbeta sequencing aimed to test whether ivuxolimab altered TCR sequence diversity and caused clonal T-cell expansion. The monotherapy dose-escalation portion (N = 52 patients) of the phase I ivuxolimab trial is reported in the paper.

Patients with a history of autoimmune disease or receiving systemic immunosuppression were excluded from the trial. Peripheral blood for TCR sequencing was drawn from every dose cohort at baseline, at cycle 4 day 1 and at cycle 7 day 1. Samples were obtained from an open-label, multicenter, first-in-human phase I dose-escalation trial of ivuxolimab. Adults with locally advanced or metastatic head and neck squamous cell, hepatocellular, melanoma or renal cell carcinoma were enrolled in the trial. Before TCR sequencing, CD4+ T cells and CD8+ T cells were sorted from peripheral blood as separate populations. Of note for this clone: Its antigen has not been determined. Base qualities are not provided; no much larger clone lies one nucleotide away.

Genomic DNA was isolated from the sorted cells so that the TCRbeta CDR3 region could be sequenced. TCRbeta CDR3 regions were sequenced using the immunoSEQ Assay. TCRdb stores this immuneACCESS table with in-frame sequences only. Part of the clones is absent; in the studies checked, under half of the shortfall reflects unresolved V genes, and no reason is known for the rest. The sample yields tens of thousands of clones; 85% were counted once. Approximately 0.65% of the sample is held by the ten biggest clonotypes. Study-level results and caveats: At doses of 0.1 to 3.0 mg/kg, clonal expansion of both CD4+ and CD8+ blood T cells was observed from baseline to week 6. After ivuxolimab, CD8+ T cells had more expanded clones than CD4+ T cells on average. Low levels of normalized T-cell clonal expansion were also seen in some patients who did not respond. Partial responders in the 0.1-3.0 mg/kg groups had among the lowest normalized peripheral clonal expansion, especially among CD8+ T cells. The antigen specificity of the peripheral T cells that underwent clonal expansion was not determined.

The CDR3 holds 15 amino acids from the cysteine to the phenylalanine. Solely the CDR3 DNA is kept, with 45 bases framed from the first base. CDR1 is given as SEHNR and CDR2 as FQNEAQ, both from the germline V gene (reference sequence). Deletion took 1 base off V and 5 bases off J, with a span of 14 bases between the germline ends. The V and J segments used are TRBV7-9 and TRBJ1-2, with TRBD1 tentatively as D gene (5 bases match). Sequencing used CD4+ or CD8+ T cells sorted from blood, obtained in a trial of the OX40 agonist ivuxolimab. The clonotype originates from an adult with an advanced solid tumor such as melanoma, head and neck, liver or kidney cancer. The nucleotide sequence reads TGTGCCAGCAGCTTAGAACAGGCCCTAATATATGGCTACACCTTC. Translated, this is CASSLEQALIYGYTF.